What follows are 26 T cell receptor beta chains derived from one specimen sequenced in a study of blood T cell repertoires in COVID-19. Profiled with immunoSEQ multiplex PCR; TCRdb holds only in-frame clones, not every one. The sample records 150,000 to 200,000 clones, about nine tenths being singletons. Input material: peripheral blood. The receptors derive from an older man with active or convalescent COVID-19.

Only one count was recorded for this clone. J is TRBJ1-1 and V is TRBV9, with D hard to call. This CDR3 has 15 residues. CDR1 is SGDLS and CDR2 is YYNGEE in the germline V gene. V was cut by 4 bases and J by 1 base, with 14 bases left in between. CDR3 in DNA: TGTGCCAGCAGCTCCGACGGGGTCGGGAACACTGAAGCTTTCTTT. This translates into CASSSDGVGNTEAFF.

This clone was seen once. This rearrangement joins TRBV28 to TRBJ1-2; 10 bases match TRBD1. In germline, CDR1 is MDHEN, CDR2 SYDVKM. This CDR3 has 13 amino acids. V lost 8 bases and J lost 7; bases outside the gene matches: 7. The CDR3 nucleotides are TGTGCCAGCGACAGGGGGCAATATCGTGGCTACACCTTC. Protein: CASDRGQYRGYTF.

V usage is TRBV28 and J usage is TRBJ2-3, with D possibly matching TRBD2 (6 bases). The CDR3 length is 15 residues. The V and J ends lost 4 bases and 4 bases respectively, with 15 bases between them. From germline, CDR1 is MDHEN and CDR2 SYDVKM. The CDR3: CASSWMAGIPDTQYF. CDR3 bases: TGTGCCAGCAGTTGGATGGCGGGAATCCCAGATACGCAGTATTTT.

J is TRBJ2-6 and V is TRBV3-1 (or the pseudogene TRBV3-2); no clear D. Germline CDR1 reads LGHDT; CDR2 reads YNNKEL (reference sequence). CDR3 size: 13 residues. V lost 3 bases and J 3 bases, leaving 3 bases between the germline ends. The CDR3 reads CASSHRGANVLTF. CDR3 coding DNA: TGTGCCAGCAGCCATCGTGGGGCCAACGTCCTGACTTTC.

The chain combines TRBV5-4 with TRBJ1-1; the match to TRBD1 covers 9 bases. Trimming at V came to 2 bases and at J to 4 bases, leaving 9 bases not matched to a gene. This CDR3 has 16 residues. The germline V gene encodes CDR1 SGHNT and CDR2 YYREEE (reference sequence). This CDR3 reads CASSFPGTGSGTEAFF. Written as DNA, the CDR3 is TGTGCCAGCAGCTTCCCCGGGACAGGGTCGGGCACTGAAGCTTTCTTT. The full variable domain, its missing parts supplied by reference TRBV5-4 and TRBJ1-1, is ETGVTQSPTHLIKTRGQQVTLRCSSQSGHNTVSWYQQALGQGPQFIFQYYREEENGRGNFPPRFSGLQFPNYSSELNVNALELDDSALYLCASSFPGTGSGTEAFFGQGTRLTVV.

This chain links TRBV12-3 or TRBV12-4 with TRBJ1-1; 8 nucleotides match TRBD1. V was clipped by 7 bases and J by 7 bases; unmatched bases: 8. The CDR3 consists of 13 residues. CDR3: CASKKNRGNEAFF. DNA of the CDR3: TGTGCCAGCAAAAAAAACAGGGGGAATGAAGCTTTCTTT.

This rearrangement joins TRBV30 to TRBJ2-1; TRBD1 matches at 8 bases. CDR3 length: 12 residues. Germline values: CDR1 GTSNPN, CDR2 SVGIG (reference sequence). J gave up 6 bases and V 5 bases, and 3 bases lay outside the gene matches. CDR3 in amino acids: CAWAGQGNEQFF. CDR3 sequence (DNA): TGTGCCTGGGCCGGACAGGGCAATGAGCAGTTCTTC.

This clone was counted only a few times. CDR3 sequence: CASSPDRGSRGYTF. CDR3 bases: TGTGCCAGCAGCCCAGACAGGGGGTCTCGTGGCTACACCTTC. The rearrangement uses TRBV6-4 and TRBJ1-2; 9 nucleotides agree with TRBD1. The germline V gene encodes CDR1 MRHNA and CDR2 SNTAGT. V trimming: 6 bases; J trimming: 7 bases; junction bases outside the gene matches: 9. The CDR3 has 14 amino acids.

CDR3 protein: CASSTQMSGLAGDTQYF. DNA of the CDR3: TGTGCCAGCAGCACCCAGATGTCGGGACTAGCTGGGGATACGCAGTATTTT. This chain connects TRBV9 to TRBJ2-3, with 9 bases fitting TRBD2. The CDR3 is 17 residues long. The J segment lost 6 bases and the V segment lost 4 bases, leaving 15 bases of the junction unmatched. The germline V gene encodes CDR1 SGDLS and CDR2 YYNGEE. The entire variable domain, with the rest obtained from reference TRBV9 and TRBJ2-3, is as follows: DSGVTQTPKHLITATGQRVTLRCSPRSGDLSVYWYQQSLDQGLQFLIQYYNGEERAKGNILERFSAQQFPDLHSELNLSSLELGDSALYFCASSTQMSGLAGDTQYFGPGTRLTVL.

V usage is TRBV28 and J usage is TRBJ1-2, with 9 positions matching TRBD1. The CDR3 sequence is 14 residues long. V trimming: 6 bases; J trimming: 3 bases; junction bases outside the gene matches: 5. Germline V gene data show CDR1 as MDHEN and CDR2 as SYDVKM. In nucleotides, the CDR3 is TGTGCCAGCAGACGACAGGGGGACGACTATGGCTACACCTTC. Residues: CASRRQGDDYGYTF.

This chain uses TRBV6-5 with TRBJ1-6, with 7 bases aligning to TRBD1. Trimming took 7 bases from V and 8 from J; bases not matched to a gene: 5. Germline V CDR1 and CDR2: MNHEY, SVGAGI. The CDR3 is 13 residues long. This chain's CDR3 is CASTIQGDSPLHF. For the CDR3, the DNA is TGTGCCAGCACCATTCAGGGGGATTCACCCCTCCACTTT.

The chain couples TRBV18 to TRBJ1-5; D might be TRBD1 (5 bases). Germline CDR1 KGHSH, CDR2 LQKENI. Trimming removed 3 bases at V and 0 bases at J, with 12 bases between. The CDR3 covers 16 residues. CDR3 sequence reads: CASSPGAGHSNQPQHF. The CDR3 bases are TGTGCCAGCTCACCTGGGGCAGGGCATAGCAATCAGCCCCAGCATTTT. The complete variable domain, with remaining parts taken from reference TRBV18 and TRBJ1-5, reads NAGVMQNPRHLVRRRGQEARLRCSPMKGHSHVYWYRQLPEEGLKFMVYLQKENIIDESGMPKERFSAEFPKEGPSILRIQQVVRGDSAAYFCASSPGAGHSNQPQHFGDGTRLSIL.

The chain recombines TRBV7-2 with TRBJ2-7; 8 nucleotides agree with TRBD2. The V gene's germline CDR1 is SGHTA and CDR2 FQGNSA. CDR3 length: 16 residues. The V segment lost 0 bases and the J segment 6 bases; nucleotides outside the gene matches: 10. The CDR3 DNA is TGTGCCAGCAGCTTAGCGTCGGCGGGGGGCCGGGGCGAGCAGTACTTC. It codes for CASSLASAGGRGEQYF. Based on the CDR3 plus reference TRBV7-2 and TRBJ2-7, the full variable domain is GAGVSQSPSNKVTEKGKDVELRCDPISGHTALYWYRQSLGQGLEFLIYFQGNSAPDKSGLPSDRFSAERTGGSVSTLTIQRTQQEDSAVYLCASSLASAGGRGEQYFGPGTRLTVT.

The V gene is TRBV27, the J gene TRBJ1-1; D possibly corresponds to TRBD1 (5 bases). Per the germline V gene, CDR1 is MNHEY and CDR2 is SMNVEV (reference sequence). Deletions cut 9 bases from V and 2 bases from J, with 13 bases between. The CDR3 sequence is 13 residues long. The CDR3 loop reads CASSGGVNTEAFF. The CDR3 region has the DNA TGTGCCAGTTCTGGGGGGGTAAACACTGAAGCTTTCTTT.

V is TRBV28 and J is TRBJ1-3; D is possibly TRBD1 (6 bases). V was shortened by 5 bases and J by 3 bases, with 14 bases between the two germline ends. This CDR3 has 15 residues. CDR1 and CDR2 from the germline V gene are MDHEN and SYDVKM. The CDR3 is CASSPQGRGGNTIYF. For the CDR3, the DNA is TGTGCCAGCAGTCCACAGGGTCGCGGTGGAAACACCATATATTTT.

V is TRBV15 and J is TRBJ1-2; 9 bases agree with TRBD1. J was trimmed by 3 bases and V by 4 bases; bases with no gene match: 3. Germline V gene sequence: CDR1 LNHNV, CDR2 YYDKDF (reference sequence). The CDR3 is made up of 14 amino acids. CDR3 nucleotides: TGTGCCACCAGCAAAAGGACAGGGGACTATGGCTACACCTTC. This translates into CATSKRTGDYGYTF.

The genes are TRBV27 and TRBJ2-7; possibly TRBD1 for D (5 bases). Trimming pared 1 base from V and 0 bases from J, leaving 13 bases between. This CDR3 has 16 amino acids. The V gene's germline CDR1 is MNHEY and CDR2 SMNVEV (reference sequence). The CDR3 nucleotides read TGTGCCAGCAGTTTATATGGGAAAGGGGACTCCTACGAGCAGTACTTC. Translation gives CASSLYGKGDSYEQYF.

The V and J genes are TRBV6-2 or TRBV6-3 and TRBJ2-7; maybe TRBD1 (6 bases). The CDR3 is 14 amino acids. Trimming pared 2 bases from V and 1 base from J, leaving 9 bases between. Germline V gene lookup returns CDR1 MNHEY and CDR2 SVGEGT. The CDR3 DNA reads TGTGCCAGCAGTTACGGACAGTCTTCCTACGAGCAGTACTTC. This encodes CASSYGQSSYEQYF.

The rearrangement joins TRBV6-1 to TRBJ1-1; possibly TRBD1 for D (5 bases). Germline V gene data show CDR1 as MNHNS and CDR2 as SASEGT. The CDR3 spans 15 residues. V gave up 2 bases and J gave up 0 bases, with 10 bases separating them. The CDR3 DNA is TGTGCCAGCAGTGAAAGGACACTAATGAACACTGAAGCTTTCTTT. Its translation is CASSERTLMNTEAFF.

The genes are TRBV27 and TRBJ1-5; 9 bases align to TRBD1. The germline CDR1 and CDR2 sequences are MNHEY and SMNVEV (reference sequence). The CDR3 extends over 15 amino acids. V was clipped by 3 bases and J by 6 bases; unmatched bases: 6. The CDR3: CASSLAGQGPQPQHF. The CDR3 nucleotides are TGTGCCAGCAGTTTGGCCGGACAGGGGCCTCAGCCCCAGCATTTT.

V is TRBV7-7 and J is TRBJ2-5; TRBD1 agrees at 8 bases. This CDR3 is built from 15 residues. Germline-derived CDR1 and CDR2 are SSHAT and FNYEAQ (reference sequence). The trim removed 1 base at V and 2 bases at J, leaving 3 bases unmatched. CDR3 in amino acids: CASSLVRDRQETQYF. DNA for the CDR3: TGTGCCAGCAGCTTAGTAAGGGACAGGCAAGAGACCCAGTACTTC.

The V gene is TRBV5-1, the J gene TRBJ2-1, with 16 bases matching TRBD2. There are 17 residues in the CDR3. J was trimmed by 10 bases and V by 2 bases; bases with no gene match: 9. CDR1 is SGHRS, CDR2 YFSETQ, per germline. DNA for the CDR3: TGCGCCAGCAGCTTCCCCGGGACTAGCGGGAGGGCCGGGGAGCAGTTCTTC. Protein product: CASSFPGTSGRAGEQFF.

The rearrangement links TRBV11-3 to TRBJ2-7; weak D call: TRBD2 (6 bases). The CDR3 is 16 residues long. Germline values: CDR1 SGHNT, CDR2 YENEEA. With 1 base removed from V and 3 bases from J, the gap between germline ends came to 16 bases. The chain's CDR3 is CASSLGDAGLGYEQYF. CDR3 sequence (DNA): TGTGCCAGCAGCTTAGGGGACGCGGGATTAGGCTACGAGCAGTACTTC.

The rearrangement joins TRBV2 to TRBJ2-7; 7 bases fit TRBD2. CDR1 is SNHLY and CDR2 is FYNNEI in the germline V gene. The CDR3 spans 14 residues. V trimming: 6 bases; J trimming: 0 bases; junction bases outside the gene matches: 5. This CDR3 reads CASRGGTNSYEQYF. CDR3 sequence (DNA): TGTGCCAGCAGGGGCGGGACTAACTCCTACGAGCAGTACTTC.

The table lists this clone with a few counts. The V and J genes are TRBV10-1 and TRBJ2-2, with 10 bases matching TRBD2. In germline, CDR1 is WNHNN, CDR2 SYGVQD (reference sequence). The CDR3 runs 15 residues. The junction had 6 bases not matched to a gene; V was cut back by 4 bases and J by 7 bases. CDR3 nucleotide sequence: TGCGCCAGCAGTGCGACTAGCGGGTACATCGGGGAGCTGTTTTTT. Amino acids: CASSATSGYIGELFF.

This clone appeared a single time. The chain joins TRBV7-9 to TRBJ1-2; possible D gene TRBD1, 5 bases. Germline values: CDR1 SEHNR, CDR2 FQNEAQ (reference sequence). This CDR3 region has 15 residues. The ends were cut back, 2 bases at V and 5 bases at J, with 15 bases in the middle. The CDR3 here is CASSLSPGVEYGYTF. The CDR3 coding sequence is TGTGCCAGCAGCTTAAGTCCGGGGGTAGAGTATGGCTACACCTTC.